This TCR beta chain emerged from a study of shared clonotypes between healthy human individuals. General study points: Though the depth was large, rarefaction showed that sorted-subset sequencing was incomplete. Blood was the only sampled material, and tissue repertoires likely differ.

Sorted-subset replicate PCR reactions contained 200 to 250 ng DNA, corresponding to some 29,000 T cell genomes. Clones were sequenced by immunoSEQ multiplex PCR, and TCRdb holds only the in-frame ones, with some missing. Of roughly 300,000 clones in the sample, around 90% were seen once. The CDR3 contains 15 residues. With V trimmed by 1 base and J by 7 bases, 8 bases remained unmatched. Germline assignment: CDR1 LGHNA and CDR2 YSLEER. In the case of this clone: As yet, its antigen is unknown.

The donors, healthy adults who were HIV-negative, had experienced no recent acute infections or vaccinations. The receptor was derived from a man younger than 35 in good health. The sample comprised memory CD8+ T cells sorted from blood. Subset here: CD45RO+ cells pooled with CCR7-negative TemRA cells. The chain is built from TRBV4-3 and TRBJ2-3; TRBD2 aligns across 7 bases. Here the CDR3 reads CASSQASGGTNTQYF. CDR3 coding DNA: TGCGCCAGCAGCCAAGCTAGCGGAGGGACGAATACGCAGTATTTT.